This T cell receptor (beta chain) was identified during a study of blood T cells in healthy people across ages. Study-level results: Investigators treated diversity estimates from one million T cells as underestimates.

Germline CDR1 reads SGHTA; CDR2 reads FQGNSA. This CDR3 spans 13 amino acids. With a J-beta primer mix and a sample-barcoded 5' primer, a second PCR ran about 6 to 11 cycles. Each CDR3 protein gets one entry after TCRdb re-called the 5' RACE reads with MiXCR. Among about 600,000 distinct CDR3 sequences, 47% were seen once, and the ten largest hold roughly 24%. As regards this clonotype: What it binds is unknown.

This chain links TRBV7-2 with TRBJ2-5; D may match TRBD1 or TRBD2 (7 bases each). The J call may be faulty, since TRBJ2-7 better matches the DNA end. The clonotype was recovered from a man of 80 years or more in good health. Sequenced material: blood. CDR3 coding DNA: TGTGCCAGCAGCTTAGTCAGGGGGGGCGAGCAGTACTTC. Protein product: CASSLVRGGEQYF.